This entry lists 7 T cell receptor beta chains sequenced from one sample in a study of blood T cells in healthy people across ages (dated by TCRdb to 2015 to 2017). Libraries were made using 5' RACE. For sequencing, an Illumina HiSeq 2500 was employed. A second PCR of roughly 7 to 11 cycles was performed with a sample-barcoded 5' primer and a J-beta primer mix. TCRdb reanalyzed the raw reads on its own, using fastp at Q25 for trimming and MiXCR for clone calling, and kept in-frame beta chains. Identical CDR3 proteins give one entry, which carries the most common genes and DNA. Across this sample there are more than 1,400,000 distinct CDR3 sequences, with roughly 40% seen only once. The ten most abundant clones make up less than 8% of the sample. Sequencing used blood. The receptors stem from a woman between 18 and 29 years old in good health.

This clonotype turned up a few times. The CDR3: CASSSPLEGDYTYNEQFF. In nucleotides, the CDR3 is TGTGCCAGCAGCTCACCCCTGGAGGGGGACTATACCTACAATGAGCAGTTCTTC. The chain links TRBV7-2 to TRBJ2-1, with D tentatively TRBD2 (7 bases). Deletions cut 4 bases from V and 2 bases from J, with 21 bases between. Per the germline V gene, CDR1 is SGHTA and CDR2 is FQGNSA. This CDR3 contains 18 residues.

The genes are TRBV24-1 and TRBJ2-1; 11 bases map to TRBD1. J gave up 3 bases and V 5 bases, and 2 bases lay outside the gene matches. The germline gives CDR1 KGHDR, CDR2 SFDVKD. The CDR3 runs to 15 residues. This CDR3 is CATSVDRGLYNEQFF. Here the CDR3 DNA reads TGTGCCACCAGTGTGGACAGGGGGCTCTACAATGAGCAGTTCTTC.

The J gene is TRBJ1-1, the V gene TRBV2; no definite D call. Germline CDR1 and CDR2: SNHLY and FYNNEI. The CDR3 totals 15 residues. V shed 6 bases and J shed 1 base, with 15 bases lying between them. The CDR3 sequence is CASRVEMNANTEAFF. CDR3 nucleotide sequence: TGTGCCAGCAGGGTTGAAATGAACGCGAACACTGAAGCTTTCTTT.

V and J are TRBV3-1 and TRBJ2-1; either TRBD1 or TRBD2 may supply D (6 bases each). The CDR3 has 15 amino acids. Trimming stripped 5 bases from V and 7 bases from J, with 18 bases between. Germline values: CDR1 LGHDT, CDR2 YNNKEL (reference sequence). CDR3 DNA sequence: TGTGCCAGCAGCTCCTTCCCCGGGGGCGAGAATGAGCAGTTCTTC. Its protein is CASSSFPGGENEQFF.

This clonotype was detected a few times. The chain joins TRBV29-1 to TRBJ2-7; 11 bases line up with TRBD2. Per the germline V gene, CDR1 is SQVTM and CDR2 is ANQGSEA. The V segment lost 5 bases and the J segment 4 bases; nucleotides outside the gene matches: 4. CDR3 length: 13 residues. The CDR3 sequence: CSVSLAGGYEQYF. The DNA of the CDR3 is TGCAGCGTTAGCCTAGCGGGGGGTTACGAGCAGTACTTC.

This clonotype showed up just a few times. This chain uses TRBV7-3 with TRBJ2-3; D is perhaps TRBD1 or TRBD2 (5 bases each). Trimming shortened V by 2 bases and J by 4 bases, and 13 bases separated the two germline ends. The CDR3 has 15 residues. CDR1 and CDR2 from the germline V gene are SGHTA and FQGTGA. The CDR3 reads CASSLGTPGADTQYF. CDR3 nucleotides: TGTGCCAGCAGCTTAGGGACCCCCGGGGCAGATACGCAGTATTTT.

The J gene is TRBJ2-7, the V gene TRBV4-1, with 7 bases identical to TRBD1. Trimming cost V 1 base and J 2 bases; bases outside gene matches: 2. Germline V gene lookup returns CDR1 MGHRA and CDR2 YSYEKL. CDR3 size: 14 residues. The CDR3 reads CASSQGGGPYEQYF. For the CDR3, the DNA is TGCGCCAGCAGCCAAGGAGGGGGCCCCTACGAGCAGTACTTC.